These 26 T cell receptor beta chains share one sample of origin, sequenced in a study of cytomegalovirus exposure and HLA in healthy donors. Researchers ran the PCR with 60 Vbeta and 13 Jbeta primers. The protocol was immunoSEQ multiplex PCR, while the TCRdb copy is restricted to in-frame clones and leaves out a portion. The table has about 210,000 clones, around 81% seen once. The specimen sequenced was PBMCs. The receptors here all came from a woman between 50 and 59 years old in good health and CMV-seropositive.

V usage is TRBV6-1 and J usage is TRBJ1-6; D is perhaps TRBD1 (6 bases). Germline V gene sequence: CDR1 MNHNS, CDR2 SASEGT. The V end lost 8 bases, the J end lost 7 bases, and 12 bases lay between the germline ends. The CDR3 is made up of 13 amino acids. This CDR3 is CASEGQRNSPLHF. CDR3 nucleotides: TGTGCCAGCGAAGGACAGAGGAATTCACCCCTCCACTTT.

The chain has TRBV19 and TRBJ2-3; 11 nucleotides match TRBD2. CDR3 size: 12 residues. The V segment lost 5 bases and the J segment 15 bases; nucleotides outside the gene matches: 7. Germline CDR1 is LNHDA and CDR2 is SQIVND (reference sequence). The CDR3 reads CASSATSGKSYF. The CDR3 region has the DNA TGTGCCAGTAGTGCGACTAGCGGGAAATCATATTTT. The full variable domain, rest sourced from reference TRBV19 and TRBJ2-3, is DGGITQSPKYLFRKEGQNVTLSCEQNLNHDAMYWYRQDPGQGLRLIYYSQIVNDFQKGDIAEGYSVSREKKESFPLTVTSAQKNPTAFYLCASSATSGKSYFGPGTRLTVL.

V and J are TRBV5-5 and TRBJ1-2, with D unresolved. V lost 0 bases, J lost 3 bases, and 6 bases lay in between. Germline values: CDR1 SGHKS, CDR2 YYEKEE (reference sequence). The CDR3 totals 13 residues. The CDR3 DNA sequence: TGTGCCAGCAGCTTGGACGGTGACTATGGCTACACCTTC. Translated: CASSLDGDYGYTF.

V gene TRBV2 combines with J gene TRBJ2-3; TRBD2 agrees at 8 bases. The length of the CDR3 is 14 residues. V dropped 5 bases and J dropped 5; count of bases not matched to a gene: 6. Per germline, CDR1 SNHLY and CDR2 FYNNEI. In DNA, the CDR3 is TGTGCCAGCAGTATCGGGGGGGGAGAAGATACGCAGTATTTT. This translates into CASSIGGGEDTQYF.

The V and J genes are TRBV23-1 and TRBJ1-1, with no clear D. TRBV23-1 is designated an ORF whose function remains uncertain. The CDR3 covers 9 residues. The ends were cut back, 6 bases at V and 8 bases at J, with 4 bases in the middle. CDR3 amino acids: CASRQEAFF. In DNA, the CDR3 is TGCGCCAGCAGACAGGAAGCTTTCTTT.

The chain has TRBV10-3 and TRBJ1-1; tentative D call: TRBD1 (6 bases). Germline V lookup: CDR1 ENHRY, CDR2 SYGVKD. V dropped 5 bases and J dropped 1 base, with 11 bases sitting between them. The CDR3 has 14 amino acids. The CDR3 DNA sequence: TGTGCCATCAGTCCTAGGACAGCGAACACTGAAGCTTTCTTT. This translates into CAISPRTANTEAFF.

The V and J genes are TRBV7-3 and TRBJ2-5; perhaps TRBD2 as D (5 bases). Germline V gives CDR1 SGHTA, CDR2 FQGTGA. Trimming left V 2 bases short and J 5 bases short, with 12 bases between. The CDR3 extends over 14 amino acids. The CDR3 DNA follows: TGTGCCAGCAGCTTACAGCCGGGGAGCGAGACCCAGTACTTC. This encodes CASSLQPGSETQYF.

There are a few counts of this clone. V and J are TRBV4-1 and TRBJ1-5; 7 bases line up with TRBD1. With V trimmed by 6 bases and J by 0 bases, 8 bases remained unmatched. CDR1 is MGHRA, CDR2 YSYEKL, per germline. The length of the CDR3 is 16 residues. The CDR3 sequence is CASRPGTAPSNQPQHF. CDR3 nucleotide sequence: TGCGCCAGCAGGCCTGGGACAGCCCCTAGCAATCAGCCCCAGCATTTT.

There are a few counts of this clone. The CDR3 sequence is CASSVDRDDIQYF. The DNA for the CDR3 is TGTGCCAGCAGCGTGGACAGGGATGACATTCAGTACTTC. The chain has TRBV6-1 and TRBJ2-4; 8 nucleotides match TRBD1. The CDR3 covers 13 residues. Germline CDR1 is MNHNS and CDR2 is SASEGT. Trimming cost V 6 bases and J 8 bases; bases outside gene matches: 6.

This sequence joins TRBV7-9 and TRBJ2-2; tentative D call: TRBD2 (5 bases). Germline values: CDR1 SEHNR, CDR2 FQNEAQ (reference sequence). The CDR3 has 15 residues. V was trimmed by 1 base and J by 3 bases, leaving 9 bases between them. This chain's CDR3 is CASSLGGGHTGELFF. The CDR3 nucleotides read TGTGCCAGCAGCTTAGGCGGAGGACACACCGGGGAGCTGTTTTTT.

The chain uses TRBV7-9 and TRBJ2-7; TRBD2 matches at 12 bases. The CDR3 runs 16 residues. The ends lost 4 bases at V and 6 bases at J; junction bases unmatched: 10. Germline assignment: CDR1 SEHNR and CDR2 FQNEAQ (reference sequence). The CDR3 reads CASSSLTSGGRREQYF. DNA of the CDR3: TGTGCCAGCAGCTCCTTAACTAGCGGGGGGAGGCGCGAGCAGTACTTC.

The rearrangement uses TRBV7-9 and TRBJ1-3, with D possibly being TRBD1 (6 bases). From germline, CDR1 is SEHNR and CDR2 FQNEAQ (reference sequence). The CDR3 has 15 amino acids. Trimming removed 5 bases at V and 4 bases at J, with 15 bases between. The CDR3 coding sequence is TGTGCCAGCAGCCCTATTCGGGGGGCCGGAAACACCATATATTTT. Protein sequence: CASSPIRGAGNTIYF.

V is TRBV7-2 and J is TRBJ1-6; D is perhaps TRBD1 (5 bases). The V end was cut by 1 base, the J end by 9 bases, with 13 bases between. The germline gives CDR1 SGHTA, CDR2 FQGNSA. This CDR3 region has 15 residues. The CDR3 here is CASSLVGQGGSPLHF. DNA for the CDR3: TGTGCCAGCAGCTTAGTGGGGCAGGGCGGTTCACCCCTCCACTTT.

Comments on this clone: Other DNA sequences in this sample translate to the same CDR3. The chain carries TRBV5-1 and TRBJ2-5; TRBD2 might be the D (6 bases). The CDR3 is 13 amino acids. Germline V CDR1 and CDR2: SGHRS, YFSETQ. The V and J ends lost 5 bases and 5 bases respectively, with 13 bases between them. The CDR3 sequence: CASSLGGGETQYF. In DNA, the CDR3 is TGCGCCAGCAGTCTGGGAGGAGGGGAGACCCAGTACTTC.

This chain uses TRBV11-2 with TRBJ2-2, with D tentatively TRBD2 (6 bases). Germline lookup yields CDR1 SGHAT and CDR2 FQNNGV. Trimming removed 3 bases at V and 7 bases at J, with 18 bases between. This CDR3 contains 16 residues. Written as DNA, the CDR3 is TGTGCCAGCAGCTTCCGGGGACTCGCGCGGGACGGGGAGCTGTTTTTT. It translates to CASSFRGLARDGELFF.

V and J are TRBV7-9 and TRBJ1-1; D is undetermined. The CDR3 has 14 residues. Germline V gene lookup returns CDR1 SEHNR and CDR2 FQNEAQ (reference sequence). V lost 7 bases, J lost 0 bases, and 12 bases lay in between. The CDR3 DNA sequence: TGTGCCAGCAACCCCACCGGGGTGAACACTGAAGCTTTCTTT. As protein: CASNPTGVNTEAFF.

V usage is TRBV7-9 and J usage is TRBJ1-3; 8 bases are a match to TRBD1. Germline CDR1 is SEHNR and CDR2 is FQNEAQ (reference sequence). V dropped 6 bases and J dropped 2; count of bases not matched to a gene: 6. CDR3 size: 15 residues. The CDR3 DNA sequence: TGTGCCAGCAGGGTACAGGGGGAAGCTGGAAACACCATATATTTT. It encodes CASRVQGEAGNTIYF.

The chain couples TRBV4-3 to TRBJ2-3, with 12 bases matching TRBD2. This CDR3 is built from 16 residues. Germline CDR1 reads LGHNA; CDR2 reads YSLEER. V was clipped by 1 base and J by 4 bases; unmatched bases: 3. The CDR3 DNA reads as TGCGCCAGCAGCCAAGGACTAGCGGGGGAACCAGATACGCAGTATTTT. This encodes CASSQGLAGEPDTQYF.

The chain has TRBV19 and TRBJ1-5, with a tentative D call TRBD1 (6 bases). V was cut by 7 bases and J by 3 bases, with 13 bases left in between. Germline CDR1 reads LNHDA; CDR2 reads SQIVND (reference sequence). CDR3 length: 14 residues. This CDR3 reads CASTSLGANQPQHF. The CDR3 nucleotides are TGTGCCAGTACCTCTCTGGGGGCCAATCAGCCCCAGCATTTT.

V and J are TRBV30 and TRBJ1-2; no clear D gene. The germline V gene encodes CDR1 GTSNPN and CDR2 SVGIG (reference sequence). There are 14 residues in the CDR3. The V end lost 1 base, the J end lost 7 bases, and 16 bases lay between the germline ends. The CDR3 region has the DNA TGTGCCTGGAGTGGCGGTATACCGGGTACTGGCTACACCTTC. Translation: CAWSGGIPGTGYTF.

About this clone: Other DNA sequences in the sample encode the same CDR3. The rearrangement uses TRBV5-1 and TRBJ2-7; D gene ambiguous. The CDR3 is 14 amino acids. Germline V CDR1 and CDR2: SGHRS, YFSETQ. V was cut by 0 bases and J by 2 bases, with 9 bases left in between. The CDR3 is CASSLVVSPYEQYF. DNA for the CDR3: TGCGCCAGCAGCTTGGTTGTCTCCCCCTACGAGCAGTACTTC.

V and J are TRBV30 and TRBJ1-5; possible D gene TRBD1, 5 bases. Germline V gives CDR1 GTSNPN, CDR2 SVGIG (reference sequence). This CDR3 spans 14 amino acids. V was clipped by 7 bases and J by 1 base, with 14 bases between them. The DNA of the CDR3 is TGTGCCTCGTCGAACGGGGGAAGCAATCAGCCCCAGCATTTT. Encoded protein: CASSNGGSNQPQHF.

DNA for the CDR3: TGCGCCAGCAGCCGGGGGCCCGGGGACAGGGGCGATTACGAGCAGTACTTC. This gives the protein CASSRGPGDRGDYEQYF. The gene calls are TRBV4-1 and TRBJ2-7; 10 nucleotides agree with TRBD1. V trimming: 4 bases; J trimming: 4 bases; junction bases outside the gene matches: 13. This CDR3 region has 17 residues. Germline V gene lookup returns CDR1 MGHRA and CDR2 YSYEKL.

The rearrangement uses TRBV13 and TRBJ2-5; 7 nucleotides align to TRBD2. Per germline, CDR1 PRHDT and CDR2 FYEKMQ (reference sequence). V dropped 2 bases and J dropped 4; count of bases not matched to a gene: 7. This CDR3 comprises 15 residues. Here the CDR3 DNA reads TGTGCCAGCAGCTTACGATCGGGGGAGGGAGAGACCCAGTACTTC. Its protein product is CASSLRSGEGETQYF.

The chain combines TRBV30 with TRBJ1-2; D is ambiguous. This CDR3 is built from 13 residues. V was cut by 2 bases and J by 4 bases, with 11 bases left in between. Germline CDR1 is GTSNPN and CDR2 is SVGIG (reference sequence). CDR3 protein: CAWSLPGSYGYTF. The CDR3 coding sequence is TGTGCCTGGAGTCTCCCCGGGAGCTATGGCTACACCTTC.

This clone has a single count. The chain employs TRBV7-9 and TRBJ1-2, with 7 nucleotides matching TRBD1. The germline V gene encodes CDR1 SEHNR and CDR2 FQNEAQ (reference sequence). After removal of 6 bases from V and 8 bases from J, the junction contained 12 bases not matched to a gene. The CDR3 extends over 14 amino acids. The CDR3 protein is CASRLSDRRMGYTF. CDR3 DNA sequence: TGTGCCAGCAGGCTATCGGACAGGAGGATGGGCTACACCTTC.